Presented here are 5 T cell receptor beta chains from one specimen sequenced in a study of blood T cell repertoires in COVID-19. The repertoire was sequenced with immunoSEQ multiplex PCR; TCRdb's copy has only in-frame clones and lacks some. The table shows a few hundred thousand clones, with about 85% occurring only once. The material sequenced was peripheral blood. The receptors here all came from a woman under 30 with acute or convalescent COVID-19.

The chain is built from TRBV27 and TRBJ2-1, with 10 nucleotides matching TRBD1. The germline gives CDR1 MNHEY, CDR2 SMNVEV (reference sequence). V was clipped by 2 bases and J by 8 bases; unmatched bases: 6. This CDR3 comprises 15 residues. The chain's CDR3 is CASSLVGQGYHEQFF. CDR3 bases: TGTGCCAGCAGTTTAGTGGGACAGGGGTATCATGAGCAGTTCTTC.

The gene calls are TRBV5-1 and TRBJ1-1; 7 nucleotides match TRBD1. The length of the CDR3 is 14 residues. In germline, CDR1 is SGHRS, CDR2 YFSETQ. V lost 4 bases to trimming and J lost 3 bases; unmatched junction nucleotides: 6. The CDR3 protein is CASSLTGLHTEAFF. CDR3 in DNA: TGCGCCAGCAGCCTGACAGGGCTGCACACTGAAGCTTTCTTT.

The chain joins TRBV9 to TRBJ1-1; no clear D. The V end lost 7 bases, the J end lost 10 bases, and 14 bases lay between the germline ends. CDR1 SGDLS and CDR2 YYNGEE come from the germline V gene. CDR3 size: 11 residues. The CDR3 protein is CASSPSTGAFF. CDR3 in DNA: TGTGCCAGCTCCCCTTCCACGGGAGCTTTCTTT.

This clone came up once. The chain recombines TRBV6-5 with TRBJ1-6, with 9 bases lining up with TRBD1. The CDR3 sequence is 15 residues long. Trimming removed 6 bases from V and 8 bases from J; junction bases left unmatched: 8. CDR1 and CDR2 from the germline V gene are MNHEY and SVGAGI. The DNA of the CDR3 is TGTGCCAGCAGATCGGGACAGGGACGGCATTCACCCCTCCACTTT. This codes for CASRSGQGRHSPLHF.

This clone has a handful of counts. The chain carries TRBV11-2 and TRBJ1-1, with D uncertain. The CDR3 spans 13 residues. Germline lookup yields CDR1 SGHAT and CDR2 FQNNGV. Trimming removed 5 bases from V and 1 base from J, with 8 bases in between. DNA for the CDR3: TGTGCCAGCAGCCAACATCGGAACACTGAAGCTTTCTTT. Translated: CASSQHRNTEAFF.